These 5 T cell receptor beta chains came from one sample sequenced in a study of T cells after yellow fever vaccination. TCRdb recomputed calls from the 5' RACE reads with MiXCR, one row per CDR3 protein. Among some 350,000 distinct CDR3 sequences listed, 7.5% to 9% were seen once. The specimen was PBMCs, collected on the day of the first yellow fever vaccination. The receptors come from a man between 18 and 35 years old who received the YFV17D yellow fever vaccine.

The chain recombines TRBV7-9 with TRBJ2-6; D is unclear. The V end was cut by 5 bases, the J end by 1 base, with 12 bases between. Germline lookup yields CDR1 SEHNR and CDR2 FQNEAQ (reference sequence). This CDR3 contains 16 residues. CDR3 DNA: TGTGCCAGCAGCCTCTCCCACGAATCTGGGGCCAACGTCCTGACTTTC. Amino acid sequence: CASSLSHESGANVLTF.

This clonotype came up many times. J is TRBJ2-1 and V is TRBV7-3; 12 bases match TRBD2. CDR1 is SGHTA, CDR2 FQGTGA, per germline. V lost 5 bases to trimming and J lost 7 bases; unmatched junction nucleotides: 9. This CDR3 is 16 amino acids long. The CDR3 here is CASSGSSGGVENEQFF. CDR3 nucleotides: TGTGCCAGCAGCGGATCTAGCGGGGGGGTGGAGAATGAGCAGTTCTTC.

In its sample, this clonotype was seen a few times. V gene TRBV4-1 combines with J gene TRBJ2-6; no reliable D call. V shed 0 bases and J shed 0 bases, with 6 bases lying between them. In germline, CDR1 is MGHRA, CDR2 YSYEKL. This CDR3 contains 16 residues. The CDR3, as DNA: TGCGCCAGCAGCCAAGATACCTACTCTGGGGCCAACGTCCTGACTTTC. This gives the protein CASSQDTYSGANVLTF.

The V call is TRBV7-8, the J call TRBJ1-1; weak D call: TRBD1 (6 bases). Germline V gene lookup returns CDR1 SGHVS and CDR2 FQNEAQ. The CDR3 runs to 14 residues. V was trimmed by 6 bases and J by 1 base, leaving 12 bases between them. The CDR3 spells CASSLTQGNTEAFF. The CDR3 bases are TGTGCCAGCAGTCTTACACAGGGGAACACTGAAGCTTTCTTT.

This clonotype came up a few times. The V gene is TRBV5-1, the J gene TRBJ2-2, with D hard to call. Trimming stripped 1 base from V and 0 bases from J, with 7 bases between. The CDR3 consists of 15 residues. Germline V gene data show CDR1 as SGHRS and CDR2 as YFSETQ. DNA of the CDR3: TGCGCCAGCAGCTTGAGGGATCCGAACACCGGGGAGCTGTTTTTT. Its translation: CASSLRDPNTGELFF.